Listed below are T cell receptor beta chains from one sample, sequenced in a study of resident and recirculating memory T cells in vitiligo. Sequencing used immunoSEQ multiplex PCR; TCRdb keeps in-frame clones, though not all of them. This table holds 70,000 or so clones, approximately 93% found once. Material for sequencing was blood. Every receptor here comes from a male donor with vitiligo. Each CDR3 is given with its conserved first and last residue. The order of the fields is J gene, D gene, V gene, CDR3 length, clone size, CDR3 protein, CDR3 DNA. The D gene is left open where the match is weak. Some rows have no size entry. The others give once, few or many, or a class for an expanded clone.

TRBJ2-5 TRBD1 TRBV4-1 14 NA CASSPTGGRETQYF TGCGCCAGCTCACCGACAGGGGGCCGGGAGACCCAGTACTTC
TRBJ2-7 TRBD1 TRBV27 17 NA CASSPSSRDRLSYEQYF TGTGCCAGCAGCCCGAGTTCTCGGGACAGATTATCCTACGAGCAGTACTTC
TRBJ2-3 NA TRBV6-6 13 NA CASSEDYLFRQYF TGTGCCAGCAGCGAAGACTATCTATTTCGGCAGTATTTT
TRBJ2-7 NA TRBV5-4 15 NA CASSSYDRPSRGQYF TGTGCCAGCAGCTCTTATGACCGGCCCTCTCGGGGGCAGTACTTC
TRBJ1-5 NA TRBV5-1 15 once CASSPGTNSNQPQHF TGCGCCAGCAGCCCCGGGACTAATAGCAATCAGCCCCAGCATTTT
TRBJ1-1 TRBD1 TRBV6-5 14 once CASSYDTGGSYAFF TGTGCCAGCAGTTACGATACAGGGGGCAGTTACGCTTTCTTT
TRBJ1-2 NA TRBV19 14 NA CASSSQVANYGYTF TGTGCCAGTAGTAGTCAGGTGGCTAACTATGGCTACACCTTC
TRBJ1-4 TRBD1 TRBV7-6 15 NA CASSPPGQRFGKLFF TGTGCCAGCAGCCCGCCGGGACAGAGATTCGGAAAACTGTTTTTT
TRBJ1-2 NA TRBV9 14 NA CASSVGGGNYGYTF TGTGCCAGCAGCGTAGGAGGCGGGAACTATGGCTACACCTTC
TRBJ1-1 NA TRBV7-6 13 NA CASSLTGRTEAFF TGTGCCAGCAGCCTCACAGGGAGAACTGAAGCTTTCTTT
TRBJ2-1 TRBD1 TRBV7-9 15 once CASSLAGTVGDEQFF TGTGCCAGCAGCTTAGCCGGGACAGTGGGCGATGAGCAGTTCTTC
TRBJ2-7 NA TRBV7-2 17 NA CASSPQGTVESIYEQYF TGTGCCAGCAGCCCCCAGGGCACAGTGGAATCTATCTACGAGCAGTACTTC
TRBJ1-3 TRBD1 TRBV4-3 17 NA CASSQGTLTGTGNTIYF TGCGCCAGCAGCCAGGGTACCCTGACAGGGACTGGAAACACCATATATTTT
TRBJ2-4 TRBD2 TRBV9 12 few CASSAGGNIQYF TGTGCCAGCAGCGCCGGGGGGAACATTCAGTACTTC
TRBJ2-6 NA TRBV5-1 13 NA CASQSSGANVLTF TGCGCCAGCCAGTCCTCTGGGGCCAACGTCCTGACTTTC
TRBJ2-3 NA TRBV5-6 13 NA CASSWTEADTQYF TGTGCCAGCAGCTGGACGGAGGCAGATACGCAGTATTTT
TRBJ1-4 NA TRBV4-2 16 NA CASSQDGRGAYQKLFF TGTGCCAGCAGCCAAGATGGGCGGGGGGCCTACCAAAAACTGTTTTTT
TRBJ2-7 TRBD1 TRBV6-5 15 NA CASSYRDRGAYEQYF TGTGCCAGCAGTTATCGGGACAGGGGAGCCTACGAGCAGTACTTC
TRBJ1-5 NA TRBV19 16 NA CASSTKRTRGDQPQHF TGTGCCAGTAGTACAAAAAGAACTCGGGGGGATCAGCCCCAGCATTTT
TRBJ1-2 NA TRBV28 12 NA CASSLPGYGYTF TGTGCCAGCAGTTTGCCAGGCTATGGCTACACCTTC
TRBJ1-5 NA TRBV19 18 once CASSSLGGAVGLGQPQHF TGTGCCAGTAGCTCCTTGGGGGGGGCTGTGGGCCTAGGTCAGCCCCAGCATTTT
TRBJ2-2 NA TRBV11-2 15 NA CASSLPGIPIGELFF TGTGCCAGCAGCCTCCCGGGAATCCCGATCGGGGAGCTGTTTTTT
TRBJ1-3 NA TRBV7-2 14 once CASRKQSSGNTIYF TGTGCCAGCAGGAAACAGAGCTCTGGAAACACCATATATTTT
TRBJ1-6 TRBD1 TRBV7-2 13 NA CASSLTGYSPLHF TGTGCCAGCAGCTTGACAGGGTATTCACCCCTCCACTTT
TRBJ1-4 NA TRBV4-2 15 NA CASSQGNRLNEKLFF TGTGCCAGCAGCCAAGGAAACAGATTAAATGAAAAACTGTTTTTT
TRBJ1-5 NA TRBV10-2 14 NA CASSESSGGQPQHF TGCGCCAGCAGTGAGTCGTCGGGGGGCCAGCCCCAGCATTTT
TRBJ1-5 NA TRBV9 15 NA CASSAGGPSNQPQHF TGTGCCAGCAGCGCGGGGGGTCCCTCCAATCAGCCCCAGCATTTT
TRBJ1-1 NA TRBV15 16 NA CATSRESGAWNTEAFF TGTGCCACCAGCAGAGAGTCCGGAGCCTGGAACACTGAAGCTTTCTTT
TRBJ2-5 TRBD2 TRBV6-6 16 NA CASSYRRGGLQETQYF TGTGCCAGCAGTTATAGGCGGGGGGGCCTGCAAGAGACCCAGTACTTC
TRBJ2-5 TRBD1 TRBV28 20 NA CASSFPADRDRVVYQETQYF TGTGCCAGCAGTTTCCCCGCGGACCGGGACAGGGTGGTATACCAAGAGACCCAGTACTTC
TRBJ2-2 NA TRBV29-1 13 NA CSVEDGQTGELFF TGCAGCGTTGAAGATGGCCAGACCGGGGAGCTGTTTTTT
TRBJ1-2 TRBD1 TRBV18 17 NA CASSPFPAGGTDYGYTF TGTGCCAGCTCACCATTTCCGGCAGGGGGCACGGACTATGGCTACACCTTC
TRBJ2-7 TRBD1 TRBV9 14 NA CASSVEDRGYEQYF TGTGCCAGCAGCGTCGAGGACAGGGGCTACGAGCAGTACTTC
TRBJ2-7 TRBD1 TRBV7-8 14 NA CASSLANTGDEQYF TGTGCCAGCAGCTTAGCGAATACAGGGGACGAGCAGTACTTC
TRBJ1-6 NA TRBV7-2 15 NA CASSSGPGSVSPLHF TGTGCCAGCAGCTCCGGACCCGGGAGTGTGTCACCCCTCCACTTT
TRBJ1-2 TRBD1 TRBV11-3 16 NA CASSLGTGTGNYGYTF TGTGCCAGCAGCTTAGGAACCGGGACAGGGAACTATGGCTACACCTTC
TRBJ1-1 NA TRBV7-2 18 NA CASSLALGGWVKNTEAFF TGTGCCAGCAGCTTAGCGCTTGGGGGGTGGGTAAAGAACACTGAAGCTTTCTTT
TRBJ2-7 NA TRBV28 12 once CASSLLGYEQYF TGTGCCAGCAGTCTACTTGGTTACGAGCAGTACTTC
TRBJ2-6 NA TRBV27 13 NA CASSLSGANVLTF TGTGCCAGCAGTCTTTCTGGGGCCAACGTCCTGACTTTC
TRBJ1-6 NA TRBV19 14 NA CASSNGNPNSPLHF TGTGCCAGTAGTAACGGGAACCCGAATTCACCCCTCCACTTT
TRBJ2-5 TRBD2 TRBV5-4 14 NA CASSLYSGGETQYF TGTGCCAGCAGCTTGTACAGCGGGGGTGAGACCCAGTACTTC
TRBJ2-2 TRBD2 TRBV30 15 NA CAWTLAGGLAGELFF TGTGCCTGGACTCTAGCGGGGGGGCTAGCCGGGGAGCTGTTTTTT
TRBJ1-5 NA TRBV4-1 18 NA CASSQEPRGVDSNQPQHF TGCGCCAGCAGCCAAGAACCGCGGGGGGTCGATAGCAATCAGCCCCAGCATTTT
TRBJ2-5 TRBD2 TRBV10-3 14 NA CAISDLSGGETQYF TGTGCCATCAGTGACCTCAGCGGGGGAGAGACCCAGTACTTC
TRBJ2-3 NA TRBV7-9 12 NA CASSLDLGTQYF TGTGCCAGCAGCCTAGACCTCGGTACGCAGTATTTT
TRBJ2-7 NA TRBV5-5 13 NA CASSLGRLYEQYF TGTGCCAGCAGCCTGGGCCGACTCTACGAGCAGTACTTC
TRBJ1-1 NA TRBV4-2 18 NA CASSQGQALRDSRTEAFF TGTGCCAGCAGCCAAGGCCAGGCCCTCCGGGATTCGAGGACTGAAGCTTTCTTT
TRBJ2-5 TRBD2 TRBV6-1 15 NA CASSEVGWEGETQYF TGTGCCAGCAGTGAAGTAGGTTGGGAGGGGGAGACCCAGTACTTC
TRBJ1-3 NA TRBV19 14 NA CASRPRGSGNTIYF TGTGCCAGTAGGCCCCGGGGTTCGGGAAACACCATATATTTT
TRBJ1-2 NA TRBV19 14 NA CASRTIDRSDGYTF TGTGCCAGTAGAACCATCGACAGGTCGGATGGCTACACCTTC
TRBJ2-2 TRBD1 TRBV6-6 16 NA CASSSRTGAGTGELFF TGTGCCAGCAGTTCCCGGACAGGGGCGGGTACCGGGGAGCTGTTTTTT
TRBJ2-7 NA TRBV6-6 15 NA CASSYSRALTYEQYF TGTGCCAGCAGTTACTCGCGGGCCCTAACCTACGAGCAGTACTTC
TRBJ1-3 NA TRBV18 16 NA CASSPIGGRPGNTIYF TGTGCCAGCTCACCGATCGGGGGGCGTCCTGGAAACACCATATATTTT